This TCR beta chain is from a study of T cell responses to AZD1222 COVID-19 vaccine. With 2 bases clipped from V and 12 bases from J, the junction kept 13 bases outside the gene matches. The CDR3 totals 15 residues. CDR1 is LGHDT and CDR2 is YNNKEL in the germline V gene (reference sequence). Whole-study results and caveats: Mapped onto spike, vaccine-associated CD4 TCRs spanned it and were dominant at 160-218 and 743-854.

Assay: immunoSEQ multiplex PCR; the TCRdb copy retains only in-frame clones and omits some. The repertoire holds under 150,000 clones, with about 92% as singletons. To note about this clone: The antigen is not known.

This receptor was obtained from an adult in good health. This specimen was peripheral blood, taken on day 0 of AZD1222 vaccination. The V and J genes are TRBV3-1 (or the pseudogene TRBV3-2) and TRBJ2-1; 7 bases align to TRBD1. CDR3 amino acids: CASSQTVDRPGGQFF. The DNA of the CDR3 is TGTGCCAGCAGCCAAACTGTGGACAGGCCAGGGGGGCAGTTCTTC.